These 16 T cell receptor beta chains were sequenced from one sample in a study of shared clonotypes between healthy human individuals (TCRdb year 2020). Library preparation employed the immunoSEQ multiplex PCR assay. TCRdb obtained this table from immuneACCESS and retained in-frame rearrangements with V and J assigned. These tables miss some clones; where compared with another copy, unresolved V genes account for less than half of the shortfall, and the remainder is unexplained. This sample is represented by roughly 1,500,000 clones; around 98.5% of them were singletons. The top ten constitute around 0.38% of the sample. Sequencing was done on a sample of naive CD4+ T cells sorted from blood. In the paper's terms, the cell subset or site label means: CD45RA+ positively selected. These receptors all come from a man younger than 40 in good health.

The J gene is TRBJ2-7, the V gene TRBV6-1; 8 bases align to TRBD2. The CDR3 is made up of 16 amino acids. Germline V gives CDR1 MNHNS, CDR2 SASEGT. V gave up 2 bases and J gave up 5 bases; unmatched junction bases: 11. The CDR3 spells CASSELAGRSLHEQYF. The DNA of the CDR3 is TGTGCCAGCAGTGAATTAGCGGGACGGAGTCTCCACGAGCAGTACTTC.

Remarks on this clone: At one end, the junction sequence differs from germline, possibly due to a read error. J is TRBJ2-7 and V is TRBV29-1, with D perhaps assigned TRBD1 or TRBD2 (5 bases each). The CDR3 has 10 residues. Per germline, CDR1 SQVTM and CDR2 ANQGSEA. CDR3 DNA sequence: TGCAGCGTTGAAGAGGGGGTGGAGACTTTC. This translates into CSVEEGVETF.

V gene TRBV28 combines with J gene TRBJ2-5, with D unresolved. The CDR3 has 13 residues. V dropped 4 bases and J dropped 2 bases, with 8 bases sitting between them. The V gene's germline CDR1 is MDHEN and CDR2 SYDVKM. The CDR3: CASSSTLQETQYF. The CDR3 bases are TGTGCCAGCAGTTCGACATTACAAGAGACCCAGTACTTC.

CDR3 DNA sequence: TGTGCCACCTCATGGGGGGCCGGAAACACCATATATTTT. It specifies CATSWGAGNTIYF. The chain combines TRBV25-1 with TRBJ1-3; D might be TRBD1 (6 bases). Looked up from germline, CDR1 is MGHDK and CDR2 is SYGVNS. Trimming cost V 10 bases and J 4 bases, with 14 bases left between them. The CDR3 totals 13 residues.

Remarks on this clone: One junction end disagrees with the germline gene, perhaps due to a read error. This sequence joins TRBV18 and TRBJ2-7; D is undetermined. The germline V gene encodes CDR1 KGHSH and CDR2 LQKENI. This CDR3 contains 13 residues. CDR3 sequence (DNA): TGTGCCAGTTCACCGGCGACGGCCTACGAGCAGTACTTC. It yields the protein CASSPATAYEQYF.

V and J are TRBV14 and TRBJ2-1; D not resolved. The CDR3 has 16 residues. Trimming left V 4 bases short and J 1 base short, with 14 bases between. Germline CDR1 and CDR2: SGHDN and FVKESK. DNA for the CDR3: TGTGCCAGCAGCCTAAACTGGCGGTCGTCCTACAATGAGCAGTTCTTC. As protein: CASSLNWRSSYNEQFF.

This clone was picked up one time. The chain employs TRBV2 and TRBJ1-1; TRBD1 aligns across 7 bases. V trimming: 5 bases; J trimming: 4 bases; junction bases outside the gene matches: 4. CDR1 and CDR2 from the germline V gene are SNHLY and FYNNEI. The CDR3 contains 13 residues. The CDR3 reads CASSQQGSTEAFF. In nucleotides, the CDR3 is TGTGCCAGCAGTCAACAGGGGAGCACTGAAGCTTTCTTT.

The chain carries TRBV19 and TRBJ2-7, with unresolved D. Germline CDR1 is LNHDA and CDR2 is SQIVND (reference sequence). V was trimmed by 3 bases and J by 3 bases, leaving 12 bases between them. CDR3 size: 14 residues. The CDR3 region has the DNA TGTGCCAGTAGTATCTTTCGAGGTAACTACGAGCAGTACTTC. Translating gives CASSIFRGNYEQYF. The variable domain in full, completed from reference TRBV19 and TRBJ2-7, reads DGGITQSPKYLFRKEGQNVTLSCEQNLNHDAMYWYRQDPGQGLRLIYYSQIVNDFQKGDIAEGYSVSREKKESFPLTVTSAQKNPTAFYLCASSIFRGNYEQYFGPGTRLTVT.

Comment on this clone: Other nucleotide sequences in the sample specify the same CDR3. The genes are TRBV5-1 and TRBJ2-3; the match to TRBD2 covers 7 bases. Germline values: CDR1 SGHRS, CDR2 YFSETQ. This CDR3 has 14 residues. Unmatched junction bases numbered 3, after V lost 2 bases and J lost 3 bases. CDR3: CASSLAGYTDTQYF. CDR3 sequence (DNA): TGCGCCAGCAGCTTAGCGGGGTATACAGATACGCAGTATTTT.

The CDR3 bases are TGTGCCAGCAGTTTACGGACACTAGCGGGAGGGGAGCAGTTCTTC. As protein: CASSLRTLAGGEQFF. This sequence joins TRBV28 and TRBJ2-1, with 13 bases that match TRBD2. The CDR3 length is 15 residues. Germline V gene data show CDR1 as MDHEN and CDR2 as SYDVKM. Germline trimming cut 2 bases from V and 10 bases from J; bases unmatched to any gene: 5.

V gene TRBV6-6 combines with J gene TRBJ1-1, with D hard to call. Germline CDR1 and CDR2: MNHNY and SVGAGI (reference sequence). The CDR3 consists of 13 residues. The V gene lost 9 bases and the J gene lost 6 bases, with 17 bases spanning the gap. The CDR3 spells CASTKAGIPEAFF. The CDR3 DNA reads as TGTGCCAGTACAAAGGCGGGAATCCCTGAAGCTTTCTTT.

J is TRBJ1-2 and V is TRBV6-5; D gene ambiguous. The length of the CDR3 is 11 residues. Germline V gene sequence: CDR1 MNHEY, CDR2 SVGAGI. V lost 6 bases to trimming and J lost 8 bases, with 10 bases between them. This chain's CDR3 is CASRFSRGYTF. DNA for the CDR3: TGTGCCAGCAGGTTCAGTCGGGGCTACACCTTC.

The V gene is TRBV5-1, the J gene TRBJ2-5; 7 nucleotides match TRBD2. This CDR3 comprises 15 residues. The V gene end was trimmed by 5 bases and the J gene end by 1 base; junction bases not matched to a gene: 8. Germline CDR1 and CDR2: SGHRS and YFSETQ. The CDR3 bases are TGCGCCAGCAGTTCTAGCGGAACATCCCAAGAGACCCAGTACTTC. Translating it yields CASSSSGTSQETQYF.

J is TRBJ2-7 and V is TRBV5-4; 11 positions agree with TRBD2. Germline V gives CDR1 SGHNT, CDR2 YYREEE (reference sequence). The J segment lost 1 base and the V segment lost 4 bases, leaving 4 bases of the junction unmatched. The CDR3 totals 15 residues. For the CDR3, the DNA is TGTGCCAGCAGCAAGGGGACTAGCGGATCCTACGAGCAGTACTTC. Encoded protein: CASSKGTSGSYEQYF.

This chain links TRBV5-1 with TRBJ2-3, with 11 bases matching TRBD2. The CDR3 extends over 16 amino acids. The V gene's germline CDR1 is SGHRS and CDR2 YFSETQ. J lost 1 base, V lost 4 bases, and 5 bases had no gene match. DNA for the CDR3: TGCGCCAGCAGCCTGATGGGACTAGCGGGCACAGATACGCAGTATTTT. Translation gives CASSLMGLAGTDTQYF.

The chain carries TRBV28 and TRBJ2-5; 9 bases map to TRBD2. Trimming removed 3 bases from V and 5 bases from J; junction bases left unmatched: 7. This CDR3 contains 15 residues. From germline, CDR1 is MDHEN and CDR2 SYDVKM. The CDR3: CASSFGGAGGETQYF. CDR3 coding DNA: TGTGCCAGCAGTTTTGGCGGGGCGGGAGGGGAGACCCAGTACTTC.